This entry lists 7 T cell receptor beta chains sequenced from one sample in a study of blood T cells in healthy people across ages. A sample-barcoded 5' primer and a J-beta primer mix were used in a second PCR of about 6 to 12 cycles. TCRdb re-derived calls from the 5' RACE reads in MiXCR, one entry per CDR3 protein. The sample holds about 1,400,000 distinct CDR3 sequences, around 39% seen once. The sequenced material came from blood. These TCRs come from a woman aged 18-29 years in good health.

CDR3 protein: CASSSTARPYNEQYF. CDR3 bases: TGTGCCAGCAGCTCGACCGCGAGGCCCTACAATGAGCAGTACTTC. V usage is TRBV7-9 and J usage is TRBJ2-1, with D unresolved. The J call is in doubt because the DNA end fits TRBJ2-7 better. Germline-derived CDR1 and CDR2 are SEHNR and FQNEAQ (reference sequence). The CDR3 is 15 residues long.

This clonotype has ten or more counts. The CDR3 loop is CSEIAGGRNEQFF. CDR3 sequence (DNA): TGCAGTGAAATAGCGGGAGGGAGGAATGAGCAGTTCTTC. The chain couples TRBV20-1 to TRBJ2-1; the match to TRBD2 covers 11 bases. CDR3 length equals 13 residues. The V and J ends lost 7 bases and 7 bases, in that order; junction bases with no gene match: 6. Germline-derived CDR1 and CDR2 are DFQATT and SNEGSKA (reference sequence).

The CDR3 DNA is TGTGCCAGCAGCCAAGATACAGCTACTTATGGCTACACCTTC. This translates into CASSQDTATYGYTF. This chain joins TRBV14 and TRBJ1-2; no definite D call. This CDR3 comprises 14 residues. Deletions cut 0 bases from V and 5 bases from J, with 10 bases between. Germline CDR1 reads SGHDN; CDR2 reads FVKESK. The full variable domain, completed using reference TRBV14 and TRBJ1-2, is EAGVTQFPSHSVIEKGQTVTLRCDPISGHDNLYWYRRVMGKEIKFLLHFVKESKQDESGMPNNRFLAERTGGTYSTLKVQPAELEDSGVYFCASSQDTATYGYTFGSGTRLTVV.

The CDR3 is CASMPLERIGNQPQHF. The CDR3 nucleotides read TGTGCCAGCATGCCACTGGAAAGAATAGGCAATCAGCCCCAGCATTTT. V is TRBV6-1 and J is TRBJ1-5; no clear D gene. Germline values: CDR1 MNHNS, CDR2 SASEGT. V dropped 7 bases and J dropped 2 bases, with 18 bases sitting between them. This CDR3 contains 16 residues.

About this clonotype: Mismatch with germline at one junction end may stem from a read error. The CDR3 region has the DNA TGTGCCAGCAGCCAAGTCAGGGACGGCAATTCACCCCCCCACTTT. This encodes CASSQVRDGNSPPHF. The chain links TRBV14 to TRBJ1-6; weak D call: TRBD1 (5 bases). Looked up from germline, CDR1 is SGHDN and CDR2 is FVKESK. The CDR3 length is 15 residues.

The rearrangement joins TRBV7-8 to TRBJ2-5; 8 positions match TRBD2. The CDR3 loop spans 18 amino acids. V lost 5 bases, J lost 3 bases, and 17 bases stayed unmatched. Germline V CDR1 and CDR2: SGHVS, FQNEAQ. This CDR3 reads CASSLNTAGTSKEETQYF. The CDR3 DNA reads as TGTGCCAGCAGCCTTAATACCGCCGGGACTAGTAAAGAAGAGACCCAGTACTTC.

The CDR3 loop reads CASSPGVRPDTQYF. The CDR3 nucleotides read TGCGCCAGCAGCCCGGGGGTGCGACCGGATACGCAGTATTTT. This chain connects TRBV4-1 to TRBJ2-3, with D perhaps matching TRBD2 (6 bases). Per the germline V gene, CDR1 is MGHRA and CDR2 is YSYEKL. V dropped 4 bases and J dropped 6 bases, with 14 bases sitting between them. The length of the CDR3 is 14 residues.